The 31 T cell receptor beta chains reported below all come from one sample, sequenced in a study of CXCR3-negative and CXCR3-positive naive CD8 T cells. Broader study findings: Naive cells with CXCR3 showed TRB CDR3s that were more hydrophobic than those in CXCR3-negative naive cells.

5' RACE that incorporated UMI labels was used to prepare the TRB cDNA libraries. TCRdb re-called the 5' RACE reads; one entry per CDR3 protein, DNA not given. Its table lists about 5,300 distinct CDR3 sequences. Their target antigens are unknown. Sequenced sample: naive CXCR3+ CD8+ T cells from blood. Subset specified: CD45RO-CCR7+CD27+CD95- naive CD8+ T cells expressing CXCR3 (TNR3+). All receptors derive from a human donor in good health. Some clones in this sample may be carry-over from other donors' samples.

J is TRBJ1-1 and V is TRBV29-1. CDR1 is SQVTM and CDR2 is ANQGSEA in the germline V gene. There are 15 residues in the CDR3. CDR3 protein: CSVGSGGTANTEAFF. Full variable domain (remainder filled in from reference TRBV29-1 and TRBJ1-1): SAVISQKPSRDICQRGTSLTIQCQVDSQVTMMFWYRQQPGQSLTLIATANQGSEATYESGFVIDKFPISRPNLTFSTLTVSNMSPEDSSIYLCSVGSGGTANTEAFFGQGTRLTVV.

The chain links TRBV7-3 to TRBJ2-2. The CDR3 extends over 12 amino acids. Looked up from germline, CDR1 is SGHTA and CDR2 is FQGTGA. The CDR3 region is CASSPIPGELFF.

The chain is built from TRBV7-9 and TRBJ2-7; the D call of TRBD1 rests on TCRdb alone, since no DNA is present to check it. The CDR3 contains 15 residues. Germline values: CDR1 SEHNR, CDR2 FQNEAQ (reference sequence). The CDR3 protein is CASSPRDRGPYEQYF.

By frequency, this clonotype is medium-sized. The CDR3 protein is CASSTTGGRDNEQFF. The chain couples TRBV7-9 to TRBJ2-1; TCRdb selects TRBD1, and the lack of DNA leaves this call unchecked. Germline V gives CDR1 SEHNR, CDR2 FQNEAQ (reference sequence). This CDR3 contains 15 residues.

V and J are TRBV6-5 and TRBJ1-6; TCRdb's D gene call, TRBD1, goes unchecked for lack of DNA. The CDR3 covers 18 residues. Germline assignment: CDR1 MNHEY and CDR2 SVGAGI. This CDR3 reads CASSYGGTGATWDSPLHF.

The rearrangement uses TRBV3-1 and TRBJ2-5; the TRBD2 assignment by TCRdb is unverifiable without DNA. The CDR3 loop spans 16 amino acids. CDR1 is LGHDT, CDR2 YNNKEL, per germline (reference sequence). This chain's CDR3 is CASSQDNGLALETQYF.

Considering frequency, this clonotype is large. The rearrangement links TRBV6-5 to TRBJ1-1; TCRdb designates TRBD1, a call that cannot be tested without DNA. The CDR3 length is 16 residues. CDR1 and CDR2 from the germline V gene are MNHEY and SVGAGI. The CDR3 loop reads CASSPGPTGMNTEAFF.

This chain's CDR3 is CASSPSMGSSYEQYF. The rearrangement joins TRBV6-5 to TRBJ2-7. Per the germline V gene, CDR1 is MNHEY and CDR2 is SVGAGI. CDR3 length: 15 residues.

The CDR3 loop is CSVQQTTNTEAFF. The chain employs TRBV29-1 and TRBJ1-1. CDR1 and CDR2 from the germline V gene are SQVTM and ANQGSEA. CDR3 length: 13 amino acids.

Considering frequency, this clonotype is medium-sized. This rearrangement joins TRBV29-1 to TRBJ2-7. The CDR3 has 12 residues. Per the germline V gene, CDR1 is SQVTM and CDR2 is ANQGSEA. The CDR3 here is CSALGESYEQYF.

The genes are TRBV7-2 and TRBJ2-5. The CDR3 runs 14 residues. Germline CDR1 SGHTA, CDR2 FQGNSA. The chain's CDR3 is CASSLLLRQETQYF.

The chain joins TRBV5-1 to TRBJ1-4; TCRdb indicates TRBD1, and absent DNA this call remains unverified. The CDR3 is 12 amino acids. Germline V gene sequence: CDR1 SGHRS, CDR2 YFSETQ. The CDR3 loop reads CASSLGGEKLFF.

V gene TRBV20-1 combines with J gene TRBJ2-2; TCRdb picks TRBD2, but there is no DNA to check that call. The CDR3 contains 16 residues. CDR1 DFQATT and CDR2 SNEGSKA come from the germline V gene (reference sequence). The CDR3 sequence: CSARDPSGSPTGELFF.

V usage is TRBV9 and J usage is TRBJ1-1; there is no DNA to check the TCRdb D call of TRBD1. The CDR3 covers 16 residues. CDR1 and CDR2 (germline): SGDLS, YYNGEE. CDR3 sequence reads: CASSVGSGQVNTEAFF. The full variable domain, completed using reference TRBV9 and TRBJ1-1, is DSGVTQTPKHLITATGQRVTLRCSPRSGDLSVYWYQQSLDQGLQFLIQYYNGEERAKGNILERFSAQQFPDLHSELNLSSLELGDSALYFCASSVGSGQVNTEAFFGQGTRLTVV.

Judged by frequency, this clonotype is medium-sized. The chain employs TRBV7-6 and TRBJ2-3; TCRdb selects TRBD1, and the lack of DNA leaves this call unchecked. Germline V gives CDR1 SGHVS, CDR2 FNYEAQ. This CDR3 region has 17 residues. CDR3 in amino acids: CASSLGLGQGNTDTQYF.

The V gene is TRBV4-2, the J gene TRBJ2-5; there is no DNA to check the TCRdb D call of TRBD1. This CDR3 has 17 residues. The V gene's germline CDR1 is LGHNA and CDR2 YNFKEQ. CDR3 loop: CASSYGLGQGPQETQYF.

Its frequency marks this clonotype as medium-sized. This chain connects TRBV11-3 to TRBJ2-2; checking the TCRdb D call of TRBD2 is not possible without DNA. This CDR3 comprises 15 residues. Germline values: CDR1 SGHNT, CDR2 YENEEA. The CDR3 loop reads CASSLAGGVTGELFF.

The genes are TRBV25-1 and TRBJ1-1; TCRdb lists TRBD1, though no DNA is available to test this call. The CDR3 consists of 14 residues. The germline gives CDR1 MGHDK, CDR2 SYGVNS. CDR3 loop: CASSGDLENTEAFF.

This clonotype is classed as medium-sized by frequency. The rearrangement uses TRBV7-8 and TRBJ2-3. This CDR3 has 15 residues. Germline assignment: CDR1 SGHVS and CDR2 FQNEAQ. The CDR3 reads CASSRAGGSTDTQYF.

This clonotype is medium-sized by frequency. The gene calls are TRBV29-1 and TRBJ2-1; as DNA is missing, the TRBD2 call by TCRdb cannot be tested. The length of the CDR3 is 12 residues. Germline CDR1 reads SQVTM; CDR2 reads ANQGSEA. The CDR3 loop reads CSVEVRAHEQFF.

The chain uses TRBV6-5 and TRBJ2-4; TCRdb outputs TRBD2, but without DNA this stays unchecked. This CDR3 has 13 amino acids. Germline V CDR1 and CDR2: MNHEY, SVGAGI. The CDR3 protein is CASSFLPLNIQYF.

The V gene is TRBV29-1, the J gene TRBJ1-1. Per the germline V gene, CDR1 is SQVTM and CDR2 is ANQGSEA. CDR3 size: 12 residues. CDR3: CSVPSMNTEAFF.

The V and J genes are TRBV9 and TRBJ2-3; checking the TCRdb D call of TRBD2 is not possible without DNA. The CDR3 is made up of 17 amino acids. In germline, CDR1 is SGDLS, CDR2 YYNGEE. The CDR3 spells CASSLGPAGTPTDTQYF.

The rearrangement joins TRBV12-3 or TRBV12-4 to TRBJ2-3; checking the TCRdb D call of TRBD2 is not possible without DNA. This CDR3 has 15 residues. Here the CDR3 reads CASSLALAGEDTQYF.

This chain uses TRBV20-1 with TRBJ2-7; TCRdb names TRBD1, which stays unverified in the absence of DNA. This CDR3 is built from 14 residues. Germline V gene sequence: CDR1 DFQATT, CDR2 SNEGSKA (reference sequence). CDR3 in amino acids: CSAGDDRVSYEQYF.

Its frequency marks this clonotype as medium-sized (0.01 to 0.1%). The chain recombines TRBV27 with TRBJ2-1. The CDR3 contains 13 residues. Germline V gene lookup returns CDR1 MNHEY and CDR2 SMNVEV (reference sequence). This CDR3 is CASTGGYYNEQFF.

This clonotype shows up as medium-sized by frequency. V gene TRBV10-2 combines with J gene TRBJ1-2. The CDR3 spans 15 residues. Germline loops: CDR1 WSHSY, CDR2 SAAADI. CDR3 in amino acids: CASSELGGSIYGYTF.

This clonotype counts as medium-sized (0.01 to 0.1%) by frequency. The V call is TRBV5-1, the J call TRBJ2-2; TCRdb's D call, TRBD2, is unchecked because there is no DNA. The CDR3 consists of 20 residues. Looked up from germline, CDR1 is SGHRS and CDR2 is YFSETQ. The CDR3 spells CASGPWPTSGRAEFAGELFF.

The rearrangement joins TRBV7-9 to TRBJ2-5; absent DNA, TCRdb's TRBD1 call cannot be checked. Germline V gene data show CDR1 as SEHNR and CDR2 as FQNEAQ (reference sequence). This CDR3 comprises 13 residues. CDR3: CASSFPLQETQYF.

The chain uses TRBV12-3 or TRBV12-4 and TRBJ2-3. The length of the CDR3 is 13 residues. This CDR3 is CASSVAVTDTQYF.

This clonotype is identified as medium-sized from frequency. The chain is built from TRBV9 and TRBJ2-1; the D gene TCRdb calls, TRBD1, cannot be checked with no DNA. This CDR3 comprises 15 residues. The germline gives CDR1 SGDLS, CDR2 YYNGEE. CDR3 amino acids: CASSVSGGSYNEQFF.